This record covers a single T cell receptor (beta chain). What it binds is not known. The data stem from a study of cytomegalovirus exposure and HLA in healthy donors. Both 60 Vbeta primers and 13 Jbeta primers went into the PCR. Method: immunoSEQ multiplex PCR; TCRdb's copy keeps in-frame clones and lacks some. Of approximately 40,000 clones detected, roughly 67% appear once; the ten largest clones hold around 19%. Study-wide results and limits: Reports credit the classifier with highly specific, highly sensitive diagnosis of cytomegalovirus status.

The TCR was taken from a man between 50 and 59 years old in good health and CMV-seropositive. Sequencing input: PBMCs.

The CDR3 region has the DNA TGTGCCAGCAGTTACGGGGCTAGGGAGACCCAGTACTTC. It encodes CASSYGARETQYF. This chain links TRBV6-6 with TRBJ2-5, with D perhaps TRBD1 (5 bases). V lost 2 bases to trimming and J lost 5 bases, with 9 bases between them. Looked up from germline, CDR1 is MNHNY and CDR2 is SVGAGI (reference sequence). The CDR3 is 13 residues long.